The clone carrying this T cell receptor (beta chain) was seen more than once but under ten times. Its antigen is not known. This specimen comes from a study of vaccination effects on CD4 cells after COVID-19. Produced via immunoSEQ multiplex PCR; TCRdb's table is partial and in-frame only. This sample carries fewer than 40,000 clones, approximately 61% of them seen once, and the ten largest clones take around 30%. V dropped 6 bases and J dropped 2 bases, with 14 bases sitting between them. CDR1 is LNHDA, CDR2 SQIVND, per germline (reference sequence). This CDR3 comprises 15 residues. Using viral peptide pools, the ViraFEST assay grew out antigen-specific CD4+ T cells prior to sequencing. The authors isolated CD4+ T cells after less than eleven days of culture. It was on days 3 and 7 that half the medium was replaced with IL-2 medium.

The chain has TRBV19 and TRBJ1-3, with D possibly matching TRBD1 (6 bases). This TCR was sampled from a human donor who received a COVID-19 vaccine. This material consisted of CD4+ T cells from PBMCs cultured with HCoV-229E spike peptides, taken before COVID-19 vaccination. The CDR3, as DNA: TGTGCCAGTAGCTGGACAGCCGGCCCTGGAAACACCATATATTTT. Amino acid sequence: CASSWTAGPGNTIYF.